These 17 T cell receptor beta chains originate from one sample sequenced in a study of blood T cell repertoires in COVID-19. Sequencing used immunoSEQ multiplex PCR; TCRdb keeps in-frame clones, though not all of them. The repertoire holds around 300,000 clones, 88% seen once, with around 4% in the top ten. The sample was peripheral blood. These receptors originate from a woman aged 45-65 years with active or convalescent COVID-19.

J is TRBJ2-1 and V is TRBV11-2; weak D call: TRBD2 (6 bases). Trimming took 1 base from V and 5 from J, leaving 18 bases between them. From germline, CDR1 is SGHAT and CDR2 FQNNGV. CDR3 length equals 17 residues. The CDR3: CASSLGQLGGANNEQFF. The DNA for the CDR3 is TGTGCCAGCAGCTTAGGGCAACTGGGCGGGGCAAACAATGAGCAGTTCTTC.

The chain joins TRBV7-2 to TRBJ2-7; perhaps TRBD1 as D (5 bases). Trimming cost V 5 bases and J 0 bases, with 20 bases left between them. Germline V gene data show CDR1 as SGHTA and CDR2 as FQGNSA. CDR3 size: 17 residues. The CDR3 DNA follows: TGTGCCAGCAGCCTCCGTCTTGGCAGACAGCACTCCTACGAGCAGTACTTC. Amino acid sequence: CASSLRLGRQHSYEQYF.

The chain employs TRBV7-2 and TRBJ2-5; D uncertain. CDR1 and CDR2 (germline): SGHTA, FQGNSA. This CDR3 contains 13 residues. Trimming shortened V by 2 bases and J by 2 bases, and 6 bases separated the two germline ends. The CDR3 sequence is CASSLPNQETQYF. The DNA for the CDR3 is TGTGCCAGCAGCTTACCTAATCAAGAGACCCAGTACTTC.

CDR3 protein: CAITSGSSDTQYF. Here the CDR3 DNA reads TGTGCCATCACTAGCGGGAGTTCAGATACGCAGTATTTT. The rearrangement joins TRBV10-3 to TRBJ2-3, with 10 bases identical to TRBD2. The CDR3 is made up of 13 amino acids. The V gene's germline CDR1 is ENHRY and CDR2 SYGVKD. The junction had 2 bases not matched to a gene; V was cut back by 7 bases and J by 4 bases.

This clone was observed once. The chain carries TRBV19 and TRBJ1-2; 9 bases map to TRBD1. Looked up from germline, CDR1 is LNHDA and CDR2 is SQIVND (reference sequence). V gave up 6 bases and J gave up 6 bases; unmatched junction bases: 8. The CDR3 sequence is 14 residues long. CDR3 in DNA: TGTGCCAGTAGAAGGGTTGGACAGGGGAATGGCTACACCTTC. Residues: CASRRVGQGNGYTF.

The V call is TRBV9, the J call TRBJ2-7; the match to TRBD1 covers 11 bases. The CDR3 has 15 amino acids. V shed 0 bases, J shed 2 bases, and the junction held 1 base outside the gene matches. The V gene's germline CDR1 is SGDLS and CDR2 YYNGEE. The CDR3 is CASSVEDRGPYEQYF. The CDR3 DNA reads TGTGCCAGCAGCGTAGAGGACAGGGGGCCCTACGAGCAGTACTTC.

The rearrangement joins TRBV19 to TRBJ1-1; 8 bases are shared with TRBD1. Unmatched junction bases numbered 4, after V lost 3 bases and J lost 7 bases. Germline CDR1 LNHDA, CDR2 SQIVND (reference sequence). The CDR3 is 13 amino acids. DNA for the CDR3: TGTGCCAGTAGTATCGACAGGGGCGGTGAAGCTTTCTTT. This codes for CASSIDRGGEAFF.

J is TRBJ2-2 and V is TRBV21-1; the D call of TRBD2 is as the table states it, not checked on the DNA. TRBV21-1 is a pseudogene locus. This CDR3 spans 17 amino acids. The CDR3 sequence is CASSKAPTSGSAGELFF. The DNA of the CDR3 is TGTGCCAGCAGCAAAGCGCCGACTAGCGGGAGCGCCGGGGAGCTGTTTTTT.

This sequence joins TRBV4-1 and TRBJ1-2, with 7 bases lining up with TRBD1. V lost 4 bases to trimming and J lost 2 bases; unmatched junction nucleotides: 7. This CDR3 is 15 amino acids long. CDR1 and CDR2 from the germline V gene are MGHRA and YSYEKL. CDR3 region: CASSLRGTGNYGYTF. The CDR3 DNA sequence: TGCGCCAGCAGCCTCAGGGGGACGGGAAACTATGGCTACACCTTC.

The CDR3 here is CASSIQGLGGYTF. DNA for the CDR3: TGTGCCAGTAGTATTCAGGGACTCGGTGGCTACACCTTC. This chain connects TRBV19 to TRBJ1-2; the D gene is possibly TRBD1 (5 bases). V was shortened by 3 bases and J by 7 bases, with 12 bases between the two germline ends. The CDR3 is made up of 13 amino acids. Germline V gene sequence: CDR1 LNHDA, CDR2 SQIVND (reference sequence).

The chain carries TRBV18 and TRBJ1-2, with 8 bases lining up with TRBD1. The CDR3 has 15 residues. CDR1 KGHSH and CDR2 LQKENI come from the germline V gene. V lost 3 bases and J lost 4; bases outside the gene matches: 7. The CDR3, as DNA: TGTGCCAGCTCACCGGGGACAGGAAATTTCTATGGCTACACCTTC. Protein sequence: CASSPGTGNFYGYTF.

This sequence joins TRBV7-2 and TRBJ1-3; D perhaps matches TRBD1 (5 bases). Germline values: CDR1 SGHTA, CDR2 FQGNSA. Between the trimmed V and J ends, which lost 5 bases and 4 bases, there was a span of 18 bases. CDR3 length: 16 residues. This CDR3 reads CASSPYMGDWGNTIYF. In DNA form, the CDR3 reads TGTGCCAGCAGCCCATACATGGGGGACTGGGGAAACACCATATATTTT.

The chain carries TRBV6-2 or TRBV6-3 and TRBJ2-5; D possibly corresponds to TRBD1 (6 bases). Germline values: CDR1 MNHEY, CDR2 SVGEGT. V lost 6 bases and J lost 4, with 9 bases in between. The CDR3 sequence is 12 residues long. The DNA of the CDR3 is TGTGCCAGCAGCACAGGGCTAGAGACCCAGTACTTC. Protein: CASSTGLETQYF.

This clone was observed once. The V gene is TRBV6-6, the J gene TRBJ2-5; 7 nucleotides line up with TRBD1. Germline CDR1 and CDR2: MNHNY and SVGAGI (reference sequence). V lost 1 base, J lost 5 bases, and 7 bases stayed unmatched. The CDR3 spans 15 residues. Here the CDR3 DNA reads TGTGCCAGCAGTTACTTGCAGGGGGTTTGGGAGACCCAGTACTTC. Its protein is CASSYLQGVWETQYF.

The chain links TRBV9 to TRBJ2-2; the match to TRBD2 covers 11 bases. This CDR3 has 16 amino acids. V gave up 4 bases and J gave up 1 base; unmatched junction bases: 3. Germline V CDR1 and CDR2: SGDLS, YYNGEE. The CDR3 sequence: CASSPLAGGNTGELFF. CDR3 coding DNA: TGTGCCAGCAGCCCTCTAGCGGGAGGGAACACCGGGGAGCTGTTTTTT.

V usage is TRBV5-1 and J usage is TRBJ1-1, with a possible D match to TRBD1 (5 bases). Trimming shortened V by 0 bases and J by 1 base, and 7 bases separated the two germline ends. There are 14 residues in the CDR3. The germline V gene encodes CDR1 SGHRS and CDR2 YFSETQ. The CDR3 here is CASSLGQQNTEAFF. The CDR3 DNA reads TGCGCCAGCAGCTTGGGACAGCAGAACACTGAAGCTTTCTTT. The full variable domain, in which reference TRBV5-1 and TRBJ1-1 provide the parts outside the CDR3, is KAGVTQTPRYLIKTRGQQVTLSCSPISGHRSVSWYQQTPGQGLQFLFEYFSETQRNKGNFPGRFSGRQFSNSRSEMNVSTLELGDSALYLCASSLGQQNTEAFFGQGTRLTVV.

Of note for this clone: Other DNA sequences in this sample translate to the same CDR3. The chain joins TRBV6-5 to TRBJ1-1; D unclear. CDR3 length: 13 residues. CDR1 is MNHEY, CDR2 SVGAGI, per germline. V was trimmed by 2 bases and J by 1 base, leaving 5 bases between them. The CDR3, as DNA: TGTGCCAGCAGTTACCGACAGAACACTGAAGCTTTCTTT. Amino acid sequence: CASSYRQNTEAFF.